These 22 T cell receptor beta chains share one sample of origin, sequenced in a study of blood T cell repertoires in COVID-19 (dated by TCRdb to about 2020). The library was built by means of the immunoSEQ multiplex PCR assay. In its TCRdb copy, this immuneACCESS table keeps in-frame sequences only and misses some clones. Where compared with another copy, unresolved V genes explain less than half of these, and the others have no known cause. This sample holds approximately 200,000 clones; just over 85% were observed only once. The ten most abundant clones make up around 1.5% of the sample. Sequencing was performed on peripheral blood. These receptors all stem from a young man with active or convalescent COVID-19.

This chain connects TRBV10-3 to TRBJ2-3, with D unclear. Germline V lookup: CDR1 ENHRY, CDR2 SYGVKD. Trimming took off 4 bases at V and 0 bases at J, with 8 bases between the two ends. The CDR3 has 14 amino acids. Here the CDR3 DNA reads TGTGCCATCAGTGGAGCCATCAGCACAGATACGCAGTATTTT. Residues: CAISGAISTDTQYF.

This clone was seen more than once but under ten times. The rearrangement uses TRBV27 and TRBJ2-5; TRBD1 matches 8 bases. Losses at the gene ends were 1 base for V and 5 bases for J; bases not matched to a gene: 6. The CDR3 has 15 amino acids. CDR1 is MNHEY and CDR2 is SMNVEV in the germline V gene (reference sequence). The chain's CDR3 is CASSLYGQGGETQYF. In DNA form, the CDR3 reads TGTGCCAGCAGTTTATATGGACAGGGCGGGGAGACCCAGTACTTC.

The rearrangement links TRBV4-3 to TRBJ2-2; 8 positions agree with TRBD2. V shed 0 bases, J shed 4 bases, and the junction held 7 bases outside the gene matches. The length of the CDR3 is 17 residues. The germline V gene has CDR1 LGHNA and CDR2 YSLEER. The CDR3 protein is CASSQDASGFSTGELFF. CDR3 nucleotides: TGCGCCAGCAGCCAAGATGCTAGCGGGTTCAGCACCGGGGAGCTGTTTTTT.

The CDR3 protein is CASSQLGGTLNTEAFF. The CDR3, as DNA: TGTGCCAGCAGCCAACTGGGGGGAACCCTGAACACTGAAGCTTTCTTT. This rearrangement joins TRBV28 to TRBJ1-1, with D possibly being TRBD1 (5 bases). CDR3 size: 16 residues. The V end was cut by 6 bases, the J end by 0 bases, with 17 bases between. Germline V gene lookup returns CDR1 MDHEN and CDR2 SYDVKM.

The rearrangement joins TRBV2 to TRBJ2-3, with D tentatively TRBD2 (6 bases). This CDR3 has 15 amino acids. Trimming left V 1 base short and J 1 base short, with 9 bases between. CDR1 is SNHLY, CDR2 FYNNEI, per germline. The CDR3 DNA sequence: TGTGCCAGCAGTGAAGAGGCTAGCGGCACAGATACGCAGTATTTT. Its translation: CASSEEASGTDTQYF.

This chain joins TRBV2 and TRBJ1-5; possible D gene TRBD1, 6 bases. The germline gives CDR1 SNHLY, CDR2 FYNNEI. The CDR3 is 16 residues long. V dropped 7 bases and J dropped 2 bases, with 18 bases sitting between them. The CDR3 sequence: CASTKGGGVGNQPQHF. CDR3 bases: TGTGCCAGCACCAAGGGGGGGGGAGTAGGCAATCAGCCCCAGCATTTT.

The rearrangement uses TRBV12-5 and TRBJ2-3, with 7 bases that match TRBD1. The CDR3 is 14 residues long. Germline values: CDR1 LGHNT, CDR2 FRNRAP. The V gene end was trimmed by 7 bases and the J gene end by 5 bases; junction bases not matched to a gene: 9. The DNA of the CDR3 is TGTGCTAGTGATGTGACAGGGTTAGAAGATACGCAGTATTTT. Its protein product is CASDVTGLEDTQYF.

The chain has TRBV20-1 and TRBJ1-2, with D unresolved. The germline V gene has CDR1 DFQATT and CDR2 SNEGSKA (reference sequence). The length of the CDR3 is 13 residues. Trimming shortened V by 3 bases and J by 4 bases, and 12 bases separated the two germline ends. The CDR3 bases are TGCAGTGCTAGTCCCCTCTTCGGCTATGGCTACACCTTC. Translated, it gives CSASPLFGYGYTF.

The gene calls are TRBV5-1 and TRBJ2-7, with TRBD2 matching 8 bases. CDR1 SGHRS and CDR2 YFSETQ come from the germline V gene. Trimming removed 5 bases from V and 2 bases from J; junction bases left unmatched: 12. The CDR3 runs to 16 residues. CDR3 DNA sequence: TGCGCCAGCAGTCGCGGGGGGAAAGGGGCGACCTACGAGCAGTACTTC. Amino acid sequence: CASSRGGKGATYEQYF.

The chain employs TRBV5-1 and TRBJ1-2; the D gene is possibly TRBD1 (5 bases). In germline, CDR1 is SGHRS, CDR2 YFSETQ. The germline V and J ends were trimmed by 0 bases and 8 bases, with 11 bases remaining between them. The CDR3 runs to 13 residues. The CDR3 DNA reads TGCGCCAGCAGCTTGGCCAGGGATCGCGGCTACACCTTC. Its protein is CASSLARDRGYTF.

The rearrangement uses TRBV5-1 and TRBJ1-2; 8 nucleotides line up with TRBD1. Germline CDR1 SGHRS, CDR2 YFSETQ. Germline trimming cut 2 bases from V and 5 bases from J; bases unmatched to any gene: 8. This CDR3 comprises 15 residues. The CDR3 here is CASSFGDRQSYGYTF. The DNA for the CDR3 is TGCGCCAGCAGCTTCGGGGACAGGCAGTCGTATGGCTACACCTTC.

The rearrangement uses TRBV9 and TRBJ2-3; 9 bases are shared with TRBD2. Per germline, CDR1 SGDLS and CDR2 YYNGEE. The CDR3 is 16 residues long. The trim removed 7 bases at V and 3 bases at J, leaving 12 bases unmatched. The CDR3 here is CASPPRTSVLTDTQYF. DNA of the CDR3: TGTGCCAGCCCTCCCCGGACTAGCGTTCTAACAGATACGCAGTATTTT.

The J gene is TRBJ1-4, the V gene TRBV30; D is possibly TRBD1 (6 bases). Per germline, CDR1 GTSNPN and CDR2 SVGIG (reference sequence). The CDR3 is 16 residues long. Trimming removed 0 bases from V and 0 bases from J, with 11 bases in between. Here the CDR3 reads CAWSVQGHATNEKLFF. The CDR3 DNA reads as TGTGCCTGGAGTGTACAGGGCCACGCAACTAATGAAAAACTGTTTTTT.

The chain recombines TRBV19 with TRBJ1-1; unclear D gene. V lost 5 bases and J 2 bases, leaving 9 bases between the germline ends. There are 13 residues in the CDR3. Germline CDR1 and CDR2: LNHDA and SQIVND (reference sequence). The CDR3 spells CASSGQANTEAFF. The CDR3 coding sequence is TGTGCCAGTAGTGGGCAGGCCAACACTGAAGCTTTCTTT.

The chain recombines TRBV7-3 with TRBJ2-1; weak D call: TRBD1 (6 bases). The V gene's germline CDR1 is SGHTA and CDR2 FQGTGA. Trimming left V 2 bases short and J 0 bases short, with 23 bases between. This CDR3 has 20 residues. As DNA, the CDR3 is TGTGCCAGCAGCTTAGGGGACGTGGGGGCGAGGGGGAGCTCCTACAATGAGCAGTTCTTC. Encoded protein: CASSLGDVGARGSSYNEQFF.

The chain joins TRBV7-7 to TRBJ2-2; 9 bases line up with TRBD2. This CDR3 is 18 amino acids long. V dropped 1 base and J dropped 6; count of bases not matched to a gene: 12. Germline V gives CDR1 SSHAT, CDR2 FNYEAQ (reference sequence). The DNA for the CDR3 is TGTGCCAGCAGCTTAGGAGGCGGGCTAGCGGGATCCTCCGGGGAGCTGTTTTTT. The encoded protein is CASSLGGGLAGSSGELFF.

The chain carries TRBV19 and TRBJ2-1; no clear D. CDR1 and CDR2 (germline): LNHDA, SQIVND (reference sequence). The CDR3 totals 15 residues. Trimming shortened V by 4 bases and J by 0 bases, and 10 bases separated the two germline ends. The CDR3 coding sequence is TGTGCCAGTAGTACCGACTTCAGCTCCTACAATGAGCAGTTCTTC. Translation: CASSTDFSSYNEQFF.

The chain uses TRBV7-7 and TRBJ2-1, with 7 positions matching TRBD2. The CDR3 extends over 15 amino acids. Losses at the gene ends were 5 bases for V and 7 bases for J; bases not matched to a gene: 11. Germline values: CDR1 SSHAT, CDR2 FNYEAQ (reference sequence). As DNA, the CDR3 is TGTGCCAGCAGCGACTATATGGGCGGGGGAAATGAGCAGTTCTTC. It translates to CASSDYMGGGNEQFF.

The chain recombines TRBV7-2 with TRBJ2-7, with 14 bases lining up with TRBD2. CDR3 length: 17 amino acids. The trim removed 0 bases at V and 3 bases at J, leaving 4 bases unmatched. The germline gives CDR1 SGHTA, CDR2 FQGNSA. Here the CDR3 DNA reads TGTGCCAGCAGCTTAGCGGGGACTAGCGGGGGATTCTACGAGCAGTACTTC. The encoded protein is CASSLAGTSGGFYEQYF.

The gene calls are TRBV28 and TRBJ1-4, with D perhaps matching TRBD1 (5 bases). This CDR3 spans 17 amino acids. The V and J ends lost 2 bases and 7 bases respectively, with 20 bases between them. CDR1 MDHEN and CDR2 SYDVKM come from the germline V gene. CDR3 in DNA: TGTGCCAGCAGTTTAGGAGAATGGGGCGAGAAGGGTGAAAAACTGTTTTTT. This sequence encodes CASSLGEWGEKGEKLFF.

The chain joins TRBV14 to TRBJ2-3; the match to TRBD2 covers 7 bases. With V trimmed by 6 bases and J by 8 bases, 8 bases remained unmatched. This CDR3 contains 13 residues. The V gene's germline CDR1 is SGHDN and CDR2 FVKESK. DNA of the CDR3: TGTGCCAGCAGTGGTCAGCGGGAAGGTACGCAGTATTTT. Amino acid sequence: CASSGQREGTQYF.

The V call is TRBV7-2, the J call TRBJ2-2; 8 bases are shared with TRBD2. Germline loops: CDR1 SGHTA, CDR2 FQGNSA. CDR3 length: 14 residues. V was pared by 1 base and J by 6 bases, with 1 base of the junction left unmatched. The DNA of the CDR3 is TGTGCCAGCAGCTTAGGCGGGAGGTCCGGGGAGCTGTTTTTT. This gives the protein CASSLGGRSGELFF.